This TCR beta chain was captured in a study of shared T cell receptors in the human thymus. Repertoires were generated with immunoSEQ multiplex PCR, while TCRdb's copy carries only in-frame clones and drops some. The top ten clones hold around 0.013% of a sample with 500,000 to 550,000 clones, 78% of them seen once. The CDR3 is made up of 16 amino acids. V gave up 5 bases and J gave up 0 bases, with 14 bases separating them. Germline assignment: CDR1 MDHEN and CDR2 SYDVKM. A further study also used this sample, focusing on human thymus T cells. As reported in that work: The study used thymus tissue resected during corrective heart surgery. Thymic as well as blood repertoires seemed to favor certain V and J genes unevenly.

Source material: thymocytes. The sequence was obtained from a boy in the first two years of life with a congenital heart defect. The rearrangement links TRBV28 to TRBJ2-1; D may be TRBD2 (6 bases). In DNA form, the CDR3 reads TGTGCCAGCAGTCACCCGGAGGGGAGCTCCTACAATGAGCAGTTCTTC. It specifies CASSHPEGSSYNEQFF.